The 21 T cell receptor beta chains below come from one sample, sequenced in a study of blood T cells in healthy people across ages. A second PCR, run for roughly 7 to 12 cycles, used a sample-barcoded 5' primer plus a J-beta primer mix. TCRdb re-derived calls from the 5' RACE reads in MiXCR, one entry per CDR3 protein. The repertoire holds more than 650,000 distinct CDR3 sequences, about 20% seen once, with around a fifth in the top ten. The sample was blood. The receptors derive from an older man in good health.

The CDR3 DNA reads TGTGCCAGCAGCCCGCATTCGACAGTCCCTGGAGGGGGCATTCAGTACTTC. As protein: CASSPHSTVPGGGIQYF. The chain combines TRBV11-2 with TRBJ2-4; either TRBD1 or TRBD2 may supply D (6 bases each). Trimming cost V 5 bases and J 9 bases, with 26 bases left between them. The CDR3 totals 17 residues. CDR1 and CDR2 (germline): SGHAT, FQNNGV.

This clonotype turned up a few times. The rearrangement links TRBV11-2 to TRBJ1-1, with a tentative D call TRBD1 (5 bases). The CDR3 totals 13 residues. Trimming took off 3 bases at V and 6 bases at J, with 11 bases between the two ends. The germline V gene has CDR1 SGHAT and CDR2 FQNNGV. The DNA for the CDR3 is TGTGCCAGCAGCTTCCAGGGTTGGGCTGAAGCTTTCTTT. This gives the protein CASSFQGWAEAFF.

The gene calls are TRBV5-6 and TRBJ1-2; no firm D call. CDR1 is SGHDT, CDR2 YYEEEE, per germline. The CDR3 covers 14 residues. Trimming shortened V by 0 bases and J by 4 bases, and 10 bases separated the two germline ends. For the CDR3, the DNA is TGTGCCAGCAGCTTGGGATTAGGGCCCTATGGCTACACCTTC. It translates to CASSLGLGPYGYTF.

The chain carries TRBV5-5 and TRBJ2-3, with D perhaps TRBD1 (6 bases). Germline V gene sequence: CDR1 SGHKS, CDR2 YYEKEE (reference sequence). Deletions cut 3 bases from V and 3 bases from J, with 11 bases between. This CDR3 has 14 residues. The DNA of the CDR3 is TGTGCCAGCAGCTCCAGGACAGTTACAGATACGCAGTATTTT. Protein product: CASSSRTVTDTQYF.

The J gene is TRBJ2-1, the V gene TRBV20-1; D call uncertain. CDR1 and CDR2 (germline): DFQATT, SNEGSKA (reference sequence). Trimming pared 6 bases from V and 4 bases from J, leaving 16 bases between. The CDR3 extends over 14 amino acids. The CDR3, as DNA: TGCAGTGCCCCCACTCCCCGCGGTTACAATGAGCAGTTCTTC. Translating it yields CSAPTPRGYNEQFF.

Only a few counts were recorded for this clonotype. The rearrangement uses TRBV5-1 and TRBJ2-3; 7 bases map to TRBD1. Germline-derived CDR1 and CDR2 are SGHRS and YFSETQ. V gave up 2 bases and J gave up 1 base; unmatched junction bases: 7. The CDR3 totals 16 residues. The DNA of the CDR3 is TGCGCCAGCAGCTTCGGCACAGGGGTGGGCACAGATACGCAGTATTTT. Protein: CASSFGTGVGTDTQYF.

This chain uses TRBV2 with TRBJ2-1, with D maybe TRBD2 (5 bases). V lost 4 bases and J lost 1, with 11 bases in between. The CDR3 totals 15 residues. The germline gives CDR1 SNHLY, CDR2 FYNNEI. The CDR3 region is CASSAHGLSYNEQFF. DNA for the CDR3: TGTGCCAGCAGTGCGCATGGACTGTCCTACAATGAGCAGTTCTTC. Full variable domain (missing parts from reference TRBV2 and TRBJ2-1): EPEVTQTPSHQVTQMGQEVILRCVPISNHLYFYWYRQILGQKVEFLVSFYNNEISEKSEIFDDQFSVERPDGSNFTLKIRSTKLEDSAMYFCASSAHGLSYNEQFFGPGTRLTVL.

The rearrangement links TRBV5-6 to TRBJ1-2; 7 nucleotides line up with TRBD1. The CDR3 consists of 15 residues. Trimming took 1 base from V and 4 from J; bases not matched to a gene: 7. Germline values: CDR1 SGHDT, CDR2 YYEEEE. The CDR3 DNA is TGTGCCAGCAGCTTGCCGGAGGGGGCAGTCTATGGCTACACCTTC. Protein product: CASSLPEGAVYGYTF.

This clonotype was counted a single time. The CDR3 DNA is TGTGCCAGCAGTTTGCACATGGGACAGGGGGTCTACGAGCAGTACTTC. Translating it yields CASSLHMGQGVYEQYF. The chain is built from TRBV5-8 and TRBJ2-7; 11 nucleotides match TRBD1. Trimming took 5 bases from V and 3 from J; bases not matched to a gene: 10. This CDR3 has 16 amino acids. The V gene's germline CDR1 is SGHTS and CDR2 YDEGEE.

The chain joins TRBV28 to TRBJ2-5; 8 bases match TRBD1. The CDR3 loop spans 14 amino acids. Germline CDR1 and CDR2: MDHEN and SYDVKM. With 6 bases clipped from V and 4 bases from J, the junction kept 7 bases outside the gene matches. CDR3 nucleotide sequence: TGTGCCAGCAGCCAACCGACAGGGGTAGAGACCCAGTACTTC. Amino acids: CASSQPTGVETQYF.

The CDR3 nucleotides read TGTGCCACTTCAGGGAGTTGGAGCAATCAGCCCCAGCATTTT. As protein: CATSGSWSNQPQHF. The rearrangement uses TRBV6-5 and TRBJ1-5; D may be TRBD1 (5 bases). The length of the CDR3 is 14 residues. The ends were cut back, 10 bases at V and 1 base at J, with 14 bases in the middle. CDR1 is MNHEY and CDR2 is SVGAGI in the germline V gene.

The chain combines TRBV20-1 with TRBJ2-3; D possibly matches TRBD1 or TRBD2 (5 bases each). There are 14 residues in the CDR3. The germline V and J ends were trimmed by 5 bases and 4 bases, with 16 bases remaining between them. CDR1 is DFQATT and CDR2 is SNEGSKA in the germline V gene (reference sequence). The CDR3 DNA reads TGCAGTGCTCACCGAGCAGTGGGGGCAGATACGCAGTATTTT. Translation: CSAHRAVGADTQYF.

The chain recombines TRBV20-1 with TRBJ1-2, with 8 bases aligning to TRBD1. The J segment lost 1 base and the V segment lost 2 bases, leaving 18 bases of the junction unmatched. The CDR3 contains 19 residues. Germline V gene lookup returns CDR1 DFQATT and CDR2 SNEGSKA (reference sequence). The CDR3 DNA reads TGCAGTGCTAGACTCGTACGGGACAGGCTTGCATTTAGTAACTATGGCTACACCTTC. Encoded protein: CSARLVRDRLAFSNYGYTF.

The J gene is TRBJ2-6, the V gene TRBV10-2; TRBD1 matches at 7 bases. With V trimmed by 6 bases and J by 2 bases, 7 bases remained unmatched. CDR3 size: 16 residues. Germline CDR1 WSHSY, CDR2 SAAADI. CDR3 DNA: TGCGCCAGCAGCCCAAAAGACAGGGCTGGGGCCAACGTCCTGACTTTC. Translation gives CASSPKDRAGANVLTF.

Comments on this clonotype: Germline is not matched at one junction end, which may reflect a read error. This rearrangement joins TRBV2 to TRBJ1-1, with 7 positions matching TRBD1. The length of the CDR3 is 11 residues. Germline V gives CDR1 SNHLY, CDR2 FYNNEI. The CDR3 DNA follows: TGTGCCAGCAGTGACGCCCCGACAGGGCCCTTT. Its translation is CASSDAPTGPF.

This clonotype was counted between two and nine times. This chain connects TRBV3-1 to TRBJ2-5, with TRBD1 matching 12 bases. The end of the DNA is better explained by TRBJ2-1, so the J call may be wrong. Per germline, CDR1 LGHDT and CDR2 YNNKEL (reference sequence). There are 15 residues in the CDR3. CDR3 coding DNA: TGTGCCAGCAGCCAAGAGGGACAGGGGGCTAGTGAGCAGTTCTTC. Translating gives CASSQEGQGASEQFF.

The gene calls are TRBV19 and TRBJ1-1; no reliable D call. The CDR3 runs 13 residues. Deletions cut 7 bases from V and 0 bases from J, with 9 bases between. The germline CDR1 and CDR2 sequences are LNHDA and SQIVND (reference sequence). DNA for the CDR3: TGTGCCAGTACGAGGAGCATGAACACTGAAGCTTTCTTT. The encoded protein is CASTRSMNTEAFF.

This chain uses TRBV12-3 or TRBV12-4 with TRBJ2-7; TRBD2 matches 8 bases. The CDR3 runs 15 residues. Losses at the gene ends were 5 bases for V and 0 bases for J; bases not matched to a gene: 6. The CDR3 spells CASSRTSQTSYEQYF. The DNA for the CDR3 is TGTGCCAGCAGTCGGACTAGCCAAACCTCCTACGAGCAGTACTTC.

There are a few counts of this clonotype. The rearrangement links TRBV6-2 or TRBV6-3 to TRBJ1-2, with 7 bases matching TRBD1. Germline trimming cut 8 bases from V and 8 bases from J; bases unmatched to any gene: 8. The CDR3 is 12 amino acids. CDR1 is MNHEY and CDR2 is SVGEGT in the germline V gene. The CDR3 region has the DNA TGTGCCAGCGCTGGAAGGGGGCAAGGCTACACCTTC. It translates to CASAGRGQGYTF.

The sample holds one count of this clonotype. The gene calls are TRBV20-1 and TRBJ2-4; D is unclear. V lost 3 bases to trimming and J lost 3 bases, with 12 bases between them. The CDR3 length is 14 residues. In germline, CDR1 is DFQATT, CDR2 SNEGSKA (reference sequence). The CDR3 here is CSARAASSKNIQYF. The CDR3 DNA sequence: TGCAGTGCTAGGGCGGCGAGTAGCAAAAACATTCAGTACTTC.

The V call is TRBV28, the J call TRBJ1-2; no reliable D call. V lost 7 bases to trimming and J lost 8 bases, with 14 bases between them. This CDR3 contains 12 residues. Per germline, CDR1 MDHEN and CDR2 SYDVKM. CDR3 sequence reads: CASKESTGGYTF. CDR3 in DNA: TGTGCCAGCAAAGAGTCGACGGGCGGCTACACCTTC.